The T cell receptor (beta chain) under discussion was sequenced for a study of Graves' ophthalmopathy and Graves' hyperthyroidism. As the template, RNA transcripts were used to amplify TCR beta CDR3 regions. HTBI primers primed a first-round RT-PCR, and a second-round multiplex PCR followed. TCRdb reprocessed the multiplex PCR reads via MiXCR and lists one record per CDR3 protein. The sample comprises around 520,000 distinct CDR3 sequences, about two fifths of which are singletons, and 3.5% to 4.5% rests with the top ten. Between the trimmed V and J ends, which lost 2 bases and 4 bases, there was a span of 9 bases. Germline V lookup: CDR1 SNHLY, CDR2 FYNNEI. This CDR3 has 15 amino acids.

The source material was peripheral blood or thyroid tissue (not recorded which). The clonotype was recovered from an adult man with Graves' hyperthyroidism. The gene calls are TRBV2 and TRBJ2-6; D is possibly TRBD1 or TRBD2 (5 bases each). This CDR3 reads CASSERGGGANVLTF. CDR3 sequence (DNA): TGTGCCAGCAGTGAACGGGGCGGGGGGGCCAACGTCCTGACTTTC.